Each of the 8 T cell receptor beta chains below was sequenced from the same sample in a study of Graves' ophthalmopathy and Graves' hyperthyroidism. As the template, RNA transcripts were used to amplify TCR beta CDR3 regions. RT-PCR in the first round used HTBI primers; a second-round multiplex PCR followed. From the multiplex PCR reads, TCRdb called clonotypes with MiXCR, one entry per CDR3 protein. The sample includes over a million distinct CDR3 sequences, 36% of them seen just once. Sequenced: peripheral blood or thyroid tissue (not recorded which). The receptors shown here come from an adult man with Graves' hyperthyroidism.

This clonotype was observed at least ten times. The J gene is TRBJ1-3, the V gene TRBV7-8; weak D call: TRBD1 (5 bases). The CDR3 has 16 residues. V was clipped by 1 base and J by 0 bases, with 10 bases between them. Germline V gene data show CDR1 as SGHVS and CDR2 as FQNEAQ. The CDR3 loop is CASSLVRGGSGNTIYF. Written as DNA, the CDR3 is TGTGCCAGCAGCTTAGTGCGGGGGGGCTCTGGAAACACCATATATTTT.

This clonotype was detected many times. The J gene is TRBJ1-1, the V gene TRBV19; no firm D call. The CDR3 has 14 amino acids. Trimming took 3 bases from V and 0 from J, leaving 8 bases between them. Germline loops: CDR1 LNHDA, CDR2 SQIVND (reference sequence). The CDR3 spells CASSIQLLNTEAFF. The DNA of the CDR3 is TGTGCCAGTAGTATCCAACTCCTGAACACTGAAGCTTTCTTT.

The gene calls are TRBV7-8 and TRBJ2-5; D remains unclear. The length of the CDR3 is 17 residues. CDR1 SGHVS and CDR2 FQNEAQ come from the germline V gene. Between the trimmed V and J ends, which lost 5 bases and 5 bases, there was a span of 24 bases. The CDR3 DNA is TGTGCCAGCAGCGTCCGACCCAATCGCCTTATAATGGAGACCCAGTACTTC. It encodes CASSVRPNRLIMETQYF.

This clonotype was detected many times. The rearrangement links TRBV10-3 to TRBJ1-2; D may be TRBD1 (6 bases). CDR1 and CDR2 from the germline V gene are ENHRY and SYGVKD. V was cut by 0 bases and J by 8 bases, with 16 bases left in between. This CDR3 contains 15 residues. The CDR3 sequence: CAISESSRDTPGYTF. CDR3 nucleotide sequence: TGTGCCATCAGTGAGTCTTCCCGGGACACACCGGGCTACACCTTC.

This clonotype has more than one count but fewer than ten. V and J are TRBV6-5 and TRBJ1-5; no definite D call. Trimming took 7 bases from V and 4 from J, leaving 11 bases between them. Germline CDR1 is MNHEY and CDR2 is SVGAGI. This CDR3 has 13 residues. CDR3 sequence: CASTQNLNQPQHF. The CDR3 DNA is TGTGCCAGCACACAGAACCTTAATCAGCCCCAGCATTTT.

The CDR3 DNA reads TGTGCCAGCAGCTATAACGGGACGAGGGTATCGGACACCGGGGAGCTGTTTTTT. Protein: CASSYNGTRVSDTGELFF. J is TRBJ2-2 and V is TRBV7-2, with D possibly being TRBD1 or TRBD2 (5 bases each). This CDR3 comprises 18 residues. Trimming pared 4 bases from V and 3 bases from J, leaving 21 bases between. CDR1 SGHTA and CDR2 FQGNSA come from the germline V gene.

V usage is TRBV2 and J usage is TRBJ2-2, with D possibly being TRBD1 (6 bases). This CDR3 is 14 amino acids long. The V end lost 7 bases, the J end lost 3 bases, and 12 bases lay between the germline ends. The germline V gene has CDR1 SNHLY and CDR2 FYNNEI. The CDR3, as DNA: TGTGCCAGCAACATAGGGGGTGACACCGGGGAGCTGTTTTTT. It specifies CASNIGGDTGELFF. The variable domain in full, completed from reference TRBV2 and TRBJ2-2, reads EPEVTQTPSHQVTQMGQEVILRCVPISNHLYFYWYRQILGQKVEFLVSFYNNEISEKSEIFDDQFSVERPDGSNFTLKIRSTKLEDSAMYFCASNIGGDTGELFFGEGSRLTVL.

This clonotype was counted ten times or more. This chain connects TRBV25-1 to TRBJ2-5, with 7 nucleotides matching TRBD2. Trimming took 2 bases from V and 5 from J; bases not matched to a gene: 5. Germline V gene lookup returns CDR1 MGHDK and CDR2 SYGVNS. This CDR3 region has 14 residues. The CDR3 protein is CASSEEGRGETQYF. CDR3 nucleotides: TGTGCCAGCAGTGAAGAGGGGAGGGGTGAGACCCAGTACTTC.